Sequencing of this TCR beta chain was carried out in a study of spatial heterogeneity in lung cancer. Study-wide results and caveats: Within tumors, counts of expanded alpha and beta TCRs tracked tumor mutation counts.

Every molecule of TCR cDNA had its own unique molecular identifier. TCRdb processed the 5' RACE reads anew with MiXCR; each CDR3 protein has one entry. The data show under 20,000 distinct CDR3 sequences, 6.2% seen once. Time point in this sample: sample taken at primary tumor resection. The donors were about 67 patients with non-small cell lung cancer that was early-stage and untreated. The authors sequenced whole RNA from tumor, nontumor lung or frozen PBMC without sorting. This clonotype was seen repeatedly, ten times or more. Its specificity is unknown. This clonotype originated in a male donor with early-stage non-small cell lung cancer. Sequenced here: lung tumor tissue, sampled at surgery.

CDR3 sequence reads: CASSDQPRSSGNTIYF. The CDR3 DNA follows: TGTGCCAGCAGTGACCAGCCGAGAAGCTCTGGAAACACCATATATTTT. V usage is TRBV2 and J usage is TRBJ1-3; no clear D gene. Trimming removed 3 bases at V and 0 bases at J, with 12 bases between. Germline V gene sequence: CDR1 SNHLY, CDR2 FYNNEI. There are 16 residues in the CDR3.